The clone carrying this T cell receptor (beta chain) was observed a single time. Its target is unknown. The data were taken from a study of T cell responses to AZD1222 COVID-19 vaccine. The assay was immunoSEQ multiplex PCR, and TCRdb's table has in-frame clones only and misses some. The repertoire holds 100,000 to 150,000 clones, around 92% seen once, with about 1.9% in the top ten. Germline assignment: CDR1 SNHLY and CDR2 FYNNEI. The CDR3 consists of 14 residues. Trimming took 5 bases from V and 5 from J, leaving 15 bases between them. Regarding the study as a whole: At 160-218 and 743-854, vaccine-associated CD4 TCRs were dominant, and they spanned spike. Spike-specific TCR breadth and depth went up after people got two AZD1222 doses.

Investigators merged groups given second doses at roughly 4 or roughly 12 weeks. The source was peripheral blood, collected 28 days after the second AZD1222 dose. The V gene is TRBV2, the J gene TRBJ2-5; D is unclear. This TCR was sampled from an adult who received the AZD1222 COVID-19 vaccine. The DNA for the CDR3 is TGTGCCAGCAGTCCCATGCAGGTTCAGGAGACCCAGTACTTC. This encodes CASSPMQVQETQYF.